The source of this T cell receptor (beta chain) is a study of OX40 agonist ivuxolimab in advanced cancers. Study information: Averaging 60 years in age, with a range of 23 to 79, the cohort was more than 75% male. Notes on the study in general: CD4+ and CD8+ blood T cells expanded clonally by week 6 at 0.1 to 3.0 mg/kg. Among the lowest levels of clonal expansion were found in partial responders at 0.1-3.0 mg/kg. Averaging showed that CD8+ T cells had more expanded clones than CD4+ did.

V shed 2 bases and J shed 5 bases, with 9 bases lying between them. The CDR3 contains 14 residues. Germline V gene data show CDR1 as MNHEY and CDR2 as SVGAGI. With regard to this clone: The antigen remains unidentified.

Using immunoSEQ multiplex PCR, the repertoire was profiled, and TCRdb retains in-frame clones only, with some absent. The repertoire holds around 50,000 clones, about three quarters seen once, with 7.9% in the top ten. The receptor comes from an adult with an advanced solid tumor such as melanoma, head and neck, liver or kidney cancer. This chain uses TRBV6-5 with TRBJ2-2; D uncertain. The source was CD4+ or CD8+ T cells sorted from blood, collected in a trial of the OX40 agonist ivuxolimab. CDR3 sequence: CASSYALTTGELFF. In nucleotides, the CDR3 is TGTGCCAGCAGTTACGCCCTCACAACCGGGGAGCTGTTTTTT.